Below, 32 T cell receptor beta chains from the same sample are listed, as sequenced in a study of blood T cells in healthy people across ages. The use of a sample-barcoded 5' primer and a J-beta primer mix characterized a second PCR of about 7 to 12 cycles. TCRdb itself ran the 5' RACE reads through MiXCR, one entry per CDR3 protein. The table records roughly 1,500,000 distinct CDR3 sequences, roughly 40% of them present only once. The specimen was blood. These receptors came from a woman aged 18-29 years in good health.

The V call is TRBV3-1, the J call TRBJ2-1, with D possibly TRBD2 on 5 matching bases. Looked up from germline, CDR1 is LGHDT and CDR2 is YNNKEL (reference sequence). Deletions cut 5 bases from V and 0 bases from J, with 14 bases between. There are 16 residues in the CDR3. The DNA of the CDR3 is TGTGCCAGCAGCTCAACCCGGACTGCCTCCTACAATGAGCAGTTCTTC. Its protein is CASSSTRTASYNEQFF.

The chain uses TRBV7-2 and TRBJ2-1, with 13 positions matching TRBD2. The CDR3 spans 18 residues. CDR1 SGHTA and CDR2 FQGNSA come from the germline V gene. The J segment lost 0 bases and the V segment lost 8 bases, leaving 10 bases of the junction unmatched. Written as DNA, the CDR3 is TGTGCCAGCGGCCAGACTAGCGGGGGGCCAAGCTCCTACAATGAGCAGTTCTTC. It codes for CASGQTSGGPSSYNEQFF. Together with reference TRBV7-2 and TRBJ2-1, the CDR3 gives the full variable domain: GAGVSQSPSNKVTEKGKDVELRCDPISGHTALYWYRQSLGQGLEFLIYFQGNSAPDKSGLPSDRFSAERTGGSVSTLTIQRTQQEDSAVYLCASGQTSGGPSSYNEQFFGPGTRLTVL.

This clonotype was counted ten times or more. The CDR3 DNA reads as TGTGCCAGCCGGGACAGGGCCTACGAGCAGTACTTC. Amino acids: CASRDRAYEQYF. The V gene is TRBV25-1, the J gene TRBJ2-7, with 9 bases fitting TRBD1. After removal of 8 bases from V and 2 bases from J, the junction contained 1 base not matched to a gene. The CDR3 has 12 amino acids. The germline CDR1 and CDR2 sequences are MGHDK and SYGVNS.

This clonotype was detected ten times or more. The chain uses TRBV29-1 and TRBJ1-2; possibly TRBD1 for D (5 bases). Germline V CDR1 and CDR2: SQVTM, ANQGSEA. Trimming removed 3 bases from V and 5 bases from J, with 10 bases in between. CDR3 size: 12 residues. This chain's CDR3 is CSVDTGAYGYTF. In DNA form, the CDR3 reads TGCAGCGTTGACACCGGGGCTTATGGCTACACCTTC.

This clonotype was seen a few times. The genes are TRBV20-1 and TRBJ2-3; 7 bases match TRBD2. The germline CDR1 and CDR2 sequences are DFQATT and SNEGSKA (reference sequence). This CDR3 has 17 amino acids. The ends lost 1 base at V and 0 bases at J; junction bases unmatched: 10. The CDR3 here is CSARALAEAPSTDTQYF. The CDR3 DNA reads TGCAGTGCTAGAGCCCTAGCGGAAGCCCCTAGCACAGATACGCAGTATTTT.

V is TRBV27 and J is TRBJ2-5, with no clear D. In germline, CDR1 is MNHEY, CDR2 SMNVEV (reference sequence). With 6 bases removed from V and 11 bases from J, the gap between germline ends came to 19 bases. The length of the CDR3 is 13 residues. The CDR3 coding sequence is TGTGCCAGCAGAGACTGGGGATACAATGAGCAGTACTTC. The encoded protein is CASRDWGYNEQYF.

J is TRBJ1-5 and V is TRBV20-1, with D unclear. This CDR3 has 14 amino acids. Germline CDR1 reads DFQATT; CDR2 reads SNEGSKA (reference sequence). V was cut by 5 bases and J by 0 bases, with 11 bases left in between. The CDR3 DNA sequence: TGCAGTGCTTCCCTCCTATTTAGCAATCAGCCCCAGCATTTT. Its translation is CSASLLFSNQPQHF.

The V call is TRBV3-1, the J call TRBJ1-2; 8 bases are a match to TRBD1. V lost 5 bases, J lost 3 bases, and 5 bases stayed unmatched. Germline V gene data show CDR1 as LGHDT and CDR2 as YNNKEL (reference sequence). CDR3 length: 14 residues. DNA for the CDR3: TGTGCCAGCAGCGGAATGACAGGGGACTATGGCTACACCTTC. Translated: CASSGMTGDYGYTF.

V usage is TRBV29-1 and J usage is TRBJ1-2; no clear D. In germline, CDR1 is SQVTM, CDR2 ANQGSEA. CDR3 size: 14 residues. Deletions cut 3 bases from V and 0 bases from J, with 11 bases between. CDR3: CSVDLPGANYGYTF. CDR3 DNA sequence: TGCAGCGTTGACCTACCGGGAGCTAACTATGGCTACACCTTC.

V is TRBV3-1 and J is TRBJ2-5, with D unclear. Trimming took off 11 bases at V and 2 bases at J, with 3 bases between the two ends. Germline loops: CDR1 LGHDT, CDR2 YNNKEL (reference sequence). The CDR3 consists of 9 residues. For the CDR3, the DNA is TGTGCCCAACAAGAGACCCAGTACTTC. This codes for CAQQETQYF.

The V call is TRBV6-4, the J call TRBJ2-3; maybe TRBD2 (6 bases). Germline V gives CDR1 MRHNA, CDR2 SNTAGT. V shed 4 bases and J shed 2 bases, with 19 bases lying between them. CDR3 length: 17 amino acids. The CDR3 here is CASSAPGTGLLTDTQYF. The CDR3 region has the DNA TGTGCCAGCAGTGCTCCCGGGACTGGGCTTCTCACAGATACGCAGTATTTT.

The chain combines TRBV9 with TRBJ2-1, with 10 bases aligning to TRBD2. CDR1 is SGDLS, CDR2 YYNGEE, per germline. The V segment lost 2 bases and the J segment 8 bases; nucleotides outside the gene matches: 4. The CDR3 consists of 14 residues. The CDR3 DNA follows: TGTGCCAGCAGCGTTAGCGGGGGGCAGGATGAGCAGTTCTTC. Its translation: CASSVSGGQDEQFF. The complete variable domain, with remaining parts taken from reference TRBV9 and TRBJ2-1, reads DSGVTQTPKHLITATGQRVTLRCSPRSGDLSVYWYQQSLDQGLQFLIQYYNGEERAKGNILERFSAQQFPDLHSELNLSSLELGDSALYFCASSVSGGQDEQFFGPGTRLTVL.

This chain connects TRBV3-1 to TRBJ2-4; 12 positions agree with TRBD2. The end of the DNA is better explained by TRBJ2-5, so the J call may be wrong. There are 18 residues in the CDR3. Germline V gives CDR1 LGHDT, CDR2 YNNKEL (reference sequence). The CDR3 DNA reads TGTGCCAGCAGCCAAGATAAGCTAGCGGGAGGGTGGCAAGAGACCCAGTACTTC. Protein sequence: CASSQDKLAGGWQETQYF.

V gene TRBV28 combines with J gene TRBJ1-6, with TRBD1 as a possible D gene (6 bases). CDR1 is MDHEN, CDR2 SYDVKM, per germline. The CDR3 length is 14 residues. Trimming stripped 4 bases from V and 8 bases from J, with 12 bases between. The CDR3 protein is CASSSRDTYSPLHF. The CDR3 region has the DNA TGTGCCAGCAGTTCCCGGGACACATATTCACCCCTCCACTTT.

The chain combines TRBV21-1 with TRBJ2-5; the table's D call, TRBD1, was not checked against the DNA. TRBV21-1 is a listed pseudogene. The CDR3 length is 15 residues. The CDR3 nucleotides are TGTGCCAGCAACTTGGGACAGGAAAACCAAGAGGCCCAGTACTTC. Residues: CASNLGQENQEAQYF.

CDR3 coding DNA: TGTGCCAGCAGCTTAGGGGGACAGGTGTACGAGCAGTACTTC. It translates to CASSLGGQVYEQYF. The J gene is TRBJ2-7, the V gene TRBV7-2; TRBD1 agrees at 8 bases. The germline CDR1 and CDR2 sequences are SGHTA and FQGNSA. V gave up 1 base and J gave up 4 bases; unmatched junction bases: 3. The CDR3 totals 14 residues.

This clonotype was detected only a few times. The chain carries TRBV5-6 and TRBJ2-5, with 11 bases lining up with TRBD2. The ends lost 0 bases at V and 4 bases at J; junction bases unmatched: 2. This CDR3 has 15 residues. Germline V CDR1 and CDR2: SGHDT, YYEEEE. CDR3 in amino acids: CASSLGGLAGETQYF. The CDR3 DNA is TGTGCCAGCAGCTTGGGAGGACTAGCGGGAGAGACCCAGTACTTC.

In DNA form, the CDR3 reads TGTGCCAGCAGCGGCCGGGATTTTAACAATGAGCAGTTCTTC. It yields the protein CASSGRDFNNEQFF. The rearrangement joins TRBV9 to TRBJ2-1, with a weak D call TRBD2 (5 bases). V was cut by 3 bases and J by 5 bases, with 12 bases left in between. Germline V gene lookup returns CDR1 SGDLS and CDR2 YYNGEE. The length of the CDR3 is 14 residues.

There are a few counts of this clonotype. V is TRBV5-1 and J is TRBJ2-1; TRBD1 is a possible D gene (6 bases). The CDR3 runs 15 residues. V lost 4 bases to trimming and J lost 4 bases, with 15 bases between them. CDR1 is SGHRS, CDR2 YFSETQ, per germline. The CDR3 region is CASSPGPGDYNEQFF. The CDR3 region has the DNA TGCGCCAGCAGCCCCGGGCCAGGGGATTACAATGAGCAGTTCTTC.

With respect to this clonotype: One end of the junction fails to match germline, which may point to a read error. The rearrangement links TRBV14 to TRBJ2-7; D is undetermined. The CDR3 is 14 residues long. CDR1 and CDR2 (germline): SGHDN, FVKESK. The CDR3: CASSPPARVYEQCF. The CDR3 region has the DNA TGTGCCAGCAGCCCGCCCGCCAGAGTCTACGAGCAGTGCTTC.

This clonotype was found a few times. This chain connects TRBV10-3 to TRBJ1-5; the D gene is possibly TRBD1 (5 bases). The germline gives CDR1 ENHRY, CDR2 SYGVKD. The CDR3 sequence is 15 residues long. The V and J ends lost 6 bases and 1 base respectively, with 13 bases between them. The DNA of the CDR3 is TGTGCCATCAGCCGGGACCTTATAAGCAATCAGCCCCAGCATTTT. Translated, it gives CAISRDLISNQPQHF.

This clonotype was detected a few times. The V gene is TRBV6-6, the J gene TRBJ1-2; D unclear. The CDR3 totals 12 residues. CDR1 is MNHNY, CDR2 SVGAGI, per germline (reference sequence). Trimming shortened V by 2 bases and J by 8 bases, and 9 bases separated the two germline ends. Here the CDR3 reads CASSYPIMGYTF. CDR3 in DNA: TGTGCCAGCAGTTACCCCATCATGGGCTACACCTTC.

V gene TRBV10-3 combines with J gene TRBJ2-3, with D perhaps matching TRBD2 (6 bases). This CDR3 comprises 15 residues. The V end was cut by 6 bases, the J end by 2 bases, with 15 bases between. Germline CDR1 and CDR2: ENHRY and SYGVKD. The CDR3 nucleotides read TGTGCCATCAGCGGACGGGGGTCCCTCACAGATACGCAGTATTTT. This gives the protein CAISGRGSLTDTQYF.

This chain joins TRBV20-1 and TRBJ1-2; D may be TRBD1 (5 bases). This CDR3 has 16 residues. Trimming stripped 1 base from V and 0 bases from J, with 15 bases between. Germline V gene lookup returns CDR1 DFQATT and CDR2 SNEGSKA (reference sequence). The CDR3 nucleotides read TGCAGTGCTAGAGCGGGGGGGGGAACTCCTAACTATGGCTACACCTTC. This translates into CSARAGGGTPNYGYTF.

This clonotype has just one count. This chain joins TRBV20-1 and TRBJ1-1; D not resolved. Trimming pared 3 bases from V and 1 base from J, leaving 12 bases between. Germline CDR1 reads DFQATT; CDR2 reads SNEGSKA (reference sequence). The CDR3 totals 14 residues. The CDR3 sequence: CSARPVEGNTEAFF. The CDR3 region has the DNA TGCAGTGCTAGGCCCGTAGAGGGGAACACTGAAGCTTTCTTT.

The gene calls are TRBV27 and TRBJ1-1; 9 nucleotides line up with TRBD1. Losses at the gene ends were 5 bases for V and 1 base for J; bases not matched to a gene: 8. Looked up from germline, CDR1 is MNHEY and CDR2 is SMNVEV (reference sequence). The CDR3 is 16 residues long. The CDR3, as DNA: TGTGCCAGCAGTCCCGGACAGGGGAGAGGGAACACTGAAGCTTTCTTT. Residues: CASSPGQGRGNTEAFF.

V is TRBV9 and J is TRBJ2-1; 10 positions agree with TRBD2. CDR1 and CDR2 from the germline V gene are SGDLS and YYNGEE. This CDR3 has 15 residues. J was trimmed by 7 bases and V by 4 bases; bases with no gene match: 8. The CDR3 DNA reads as TGTGCCAGCAGCCCCCTAGCGGGAGAATCGAATGAGCAGTTCTTC. Its protein is CASSPLAGESNEQFF.

CDR3 in DNA: TGCAGCGCCGCCGACGGGGCCGGGGAGCTGTTTTTT. This encodes CSAADGAGELFF. The chain carries TRBV29-1 and TRBJ2-2; TRBD2 might be the D (5 bases). This CDR3 contains 12 residues. Germline lookup yields CDR1 SQVTM and CDR2 ANQGSEA. Trimming cost V 7 bases and J 6 bases, with 12 bases left between them.

Details on this clonotype: An end of the junction does not agree with germline; a read error may underlie this. The CDR3 DNA reads TGTGTCACCAGCAGAGTCAGGGACCCGACCTACGAGCAGTACTTC. Protein product: CVTSRVRDPTYEQYF. V and J are TRBV15 and TRBJ2-7, with D perhaps assigned TRBD1 or TRBD2 (5 bases each). Germline lookup yields CDR1 LNHNV and CDR2 YYDKDF (reference sequence). This CDR3 contains 15 residues.

This clonotype has only a few counts. The J gene is TRBJ2-4, the V gene TRBV4-1; TRBD2 is a possible D gene (6 bases). The CDR3 has 22 residues. Germline CDR1 and CDR2: MGHRA and YSYEKL. The V end was cut by 3 bases, the J end by 0 bases, with 30 bases between. CDR3 nucleotides: TGCGCCAGCAGCCAGGATAAAGGAGGCGGGACTCTCGAGACCCTAGCCAAAAACATTCAGTACTTC. Amino acid sequence: CASSQDKGGGTLETLAKNIQYF.

This clonotype turned up a few times. J is TRBJ2-7 and V is TRBV5-1; no clear D. From germline, CDR1 is SGHRS and CDR2 YFSETQ. This CDR3 is 14 amino acids long. The V gene lost 0 bases and the J gene lost 4 bases, with 11 bases spanning the gap. CDR3 loop: CASSLENNNYEQYF. In DNA form, the CDR3 reads TGCGCCAGCAGCTTGGAGAACAACAATTACGAGCAGTACTTC.

The chain joins TRBV4-2 to TRBJ2-1, with TRBD2 identical over 9 bases. The CDR3 extends over 15 amino acids. The germline gives CDR1 LGHNA, CDR2 YNFKEQ. The ends lost 3 bases at V and 8 bases at J; junction bases unmatched: 8. CDR3 protein: CASSQEGLAGYEQFF. DNA of the CDR3: TGTGCCAGCAGCCAGGAGGGACTAGCTGGCTATGAGCAGTTCTTC.